A single sample gave rise to the 5 T cell receptor beta chains below, sequenced in a study of OX40 agonist ivuxolimab in advanced cancers. Produced via immunoSEQ multiplex PCR; TCRdb's table is partial and in-frame only. The table includes some 80,000 clones, approximately 85% detected once. This material consisted of CD4+ or CD8+ T cells sorted from blood, taken in a trial of the OX40 agonist ivuxolimab. These receptors all come from an adult with an advanced solid tumor such as melanoma, head and neck, liver or kidney cancer.

In DNA, the CDR3 is TGTGCCAGCAGCTTTACTTCTGGCGAGCAGTACTTC. Translating gives CASSFTSGEQYF. The chain recombines TRBV7-9 with TRBJ2-7, with D hard to call. Germline V gene data show CDR1 as SEHNR and CDR2 as FQNEAQ (reference sequence). The CDR3 is 12 residues long. V was trimmed by 3 bases and J by 6 bases, leaving 9 bases between them.

V gene TRBV2 combines with J gene TRBJ2-6; D gene uncertain. The V and J ends lost 4 bases and 1 base respectively, with 11 bases between them. CDR3 length: 16 residues. Germline CDR1 and CDR2: SNHLY and FYNNEI. The CDR3 nucleotides are TGTGCCAGCAGTGTCGGTGGTAGGTCTGGGGCCAACGTCCTGACTTTC. Its translation is CASSVGGRSGANVLTF. The entire variable domain, with the rest obtained from reference TRBV2 and TRBJ2-6, is as follows: EPEVTQTPSHQVTQMGQEVILRCVPISNHLYFYWYRQILGQKVEFLVSFYNNEISEKSEIFDDQFSVERPDGSNFTLKIRSTKLEDSAMYFCASSVGGRSGANVLTFGAGSRLTVL.

The chain couples TRBV19 to TRBJ2-3; 11 bases align to TRBD2. The CDR3 totals 17 residues. After removal of 5 bases from V and 6 bases from J, the junction contained 13 bases not matched to a gene. From germline, CDR1 is LNHDA and CDR2 SQIVND (reference sequence). The CDR3: CASSLASGGSMVDTQYF. In DNA, the CDR3 is TGTGCCAGTAGTCTGGCTAGCGGGGGGAGTATGGTCGATACGCAGTATTTT.

V and J are TRBV7-2 and TRBJ1-2; D possibly corresponds to TRBD1 (5 bases). This CDR3 region has 15 residues. CDR1 and CDR2 from the germline V gene are SGHTA and FQGNSA. With 1 base removed from V and 3 bases from J, the gap between germline ends came to 12 bases. This CDR3 is CASSLGPGSDYGYTF. The CDR3 DNA reads TGTGCCAGCAGCTTAGGGCCAGGGTCGGACTATGGCTACACCTTC.

The chain employs TRBV6-6 and TRBJ1-1; 9 nucleotides agree with TRBD1. The germline gives CDR1 MNHNY, CDR2 SVGAGI (reference sequence). The CDR3 has 14 amino acids. V dropped 5 bases and J dropped 11; count of bases not matched to a gene: 12. CDR3 in amino acids: CASSRQGVQGRAFF. CDR3 nucleotides: TGTGCCAGCAGTAGACAGGGGGTCCAAGGTCGGGCTTTCTTT.